This T cell receptor (beta chain) was observed in a study of regulatory T cells in long-lasting Graves disease. This CDR3 has 16 residues. Germline CDR1 is SGHTS and CDR2 is YDEGEE. With V trimmed by 4 bases and J by 8 bases, 12 bases remained unmatched. TCRdb recomputed calls from the reads with MiXCR, one row per CDR3 protein. Seen here are a few hundred distinct CDR3 sequences, about 60% observed once, and the top ten hold roughly 44%. The TCR library was prepared using RNA isolated from PBMCs. Sequencing was performed on peripheral blood mononuclear cells (PBMCs), taken with antithyroid drug treatment, in newly diagnosed or persistent Graves disease (not recorded which). The TCR originated in a female donor with Graves disease. The V gene is TRBV5-8, the J gene TRBJ1-4; 9 bases match TRBD1. For the CDR3, the DNA is TGTGCCAGCAGCGCGTGGGGGACAGGGCGGGAAGAAAAACTGTTTTTT. As protein: CASSAWGTGREEKLFF.